These T cell receptor beta chains were read from a single sample in a study of shared clonotypes between healthy human individuals. Data came from immunoSEQ multiplex PCR; TCRdb stores just in-frame clones and leaves some out. This sample yields 450,000 to 500,000 clones, of which 70% to 80% are seen a single time; about 11% belongs to the top ten. What was sequenced was PBMCs. These receptors all stem from a woman aged 40 to 50 in good health. Some clones in this sample may be carry-over from other donors' samples. The CDR3 runs from the conserved cysteine through the conserved F or W. The D gene is left open where the match is weak. Some rows mark clone size as missing; the rest say once, few, many or name a class of expanded clone.

d_gene | abundance | j_gene | v_gene | CDR3nt | CDR3aa
. | . | TRBJ1-1 | TRBV29-1 | TGCAGCGTTGAGGTTTCGAGTTCGAACACTGAAGCTTTCTTT | CSVEVSSSNTEAFF
. | . | TRBJ1-4 | TRBV5-1 | TGCGCCAGCAGTCGGGGCGGCGATGAAAAACTGTTTTTT | CASSRGGDEKLFF
. | . | TRBJ2-3 | TRBV11-2 | TGTGCCAGCAGCAAGGGGGGTGAAGGGGGCACAGATACGCAGTATTTT | CASSKGGEGGTDTQYF
. | few | TRBJ2-6 | TRBV28 | TGTGCCAGCAGTCCCGGGACGGCCTCTGGGGCCAACGTCCTGACTTTC | CASSPGTASGANVLTF
. | few | TRBJ2-7 | TRBV6-1 | TGTGCCAGCAGTGAAGCTGGGACGGAAGCCTACGAGCAGTACTTC | CASSEAGTEAYEQYF
. | . | TRBJ2-7 | TRBV19 | TGTGCCAGCTCGGCGTGGGGAAACTACGAGCAGTACTTC | CASSAWGNYEQYF
. | . | TRBJ2-1 | TRBV9 | TGTGCCAGCAGCCCTCGGTGGAGGGGTAGGTACAATGAGCAGTTCTTC | CASSPRWRGRYNEQFF
TRBD1 | . | TRBJ2-5 | TRBV7-9 | TGTGCCAGCAGCTTTGGGAACAGGGGTGAGGGGACCCAGTACTTC | CASSFGNRGEGTQYF
TRBD1 | . | TRBJ2-7 | TRBV28 | TGTGCCAGCAGTTCACTGGGACAGAGCTCCTACGAGCAGTACTTC | CASSSLGQSSYEQYF
TRBD1 | . | TRBJ2-7 | TRBV19 | TGTGCCAGTAGTATAGAAACCGGGACAGACGAGCAGTACTTC | CASSIETGTDEQYF
TRBD1 | . | TRBJ1-4 | TRBV9 | TGTGCCAGCAGCTACGGGACAGGGACTAATGAAAAACTGTTTTTT | CASSYGTGTNEKLFF
. | . | TRBJ2-7 | TRBV6-5 | TGTGCCAGCAGTCTCGGCCCGGGGCTGTCGTACGAGCAGTACTTC | CASSLGPGLSYEQYF
TRBD1 | . | TRBJ2-7 | TRBV10-1 | TGCGCCAGCAGTGGGGACAGGTCAAGCTCCTACGAGCAGTACTTC | CASSGDRSSSYEQYF
. | . | TRBJ2-5 | TRBV6-6 | TGTGCCAGCACCCTAGGCCCTAGCAGCCAAGAGACCCAGTACTTC | CASTLGPSSQETQYF
TRBD1 | . | TRBJ1-2 | TRBV7-9 | TGTGCCAGCAGCTTAATTGAGAGGGGGCTGGGCTACACCTTC | CASSLIERGLGYTF
. | . | TRBJ2-6 | TRBV9 | TGTGCCAGCAGCCCATTGGACGGGGCCAACGTCCTGACTTTC | CASSPLDGANVLTF
. | . | TRBJ2-5 | TRBV4-2 | TGTGCCAGCAGCCAAGACCTAGCTAACCAAGAGACCCAGTACTTC | CASSQDLANQETQYF
. | . | TRBJ1-1 | TRBV28 | TGTGCCAGCACTACCAATACAGGACTGGCTTTCTTT | CASTTNTGLAFF
TRBD2 | . | TRBJ2-1 | TRBV11-1 | TGTGCCAGCAGCCCCTTAGCGGGATACAATGAGCGGTTCTTC | CASSPLAGYNERFF
TRBD1 | few | TRBJ2-7 | TRBV9 | TGTGCCAGCAGCGAAACGACAGGGGGCTTCAACGAGCAGTACTTC | CASSETTGGFNEQYF
TRBD1 | . | TRBJ2-1 | TRBV5-1 | TGCGCCAGCAGCTTGCAGGGGGCGGACAATGAGCAGTTCTTC | CASSLQGADNEQFF
. | . | TRBJ1-2 | TRBV4-3 | TGCGCCAGCAGCCAAGATTGGGGTCAGGGTGATGGCTACACCTTC | CASSQDWGQGDGYTF
. | . | TRBJ1-2 | TRBV2 | TGTGCCATTAACAGGGAAAGCTATGGCTACACCTTC | CAINRESYGYTF
TRBD1 | . | TRBJ2-7 | TRBV27 | TGTGCCAGCAGTGGGACAGGAAGCTCCTACGAGCAGTACTTC | CASSGTGSSYEQYF
. | . | TRBJ1-2 | TRBV29-1 | TGCAGCGCCCGGCCCACACAGACCCCGAACTATGGCTACACCTTC | CSARPTQTPNYGYTF
. | . | TRBJ2-3 | TRBV4-3 | TGCGCCAGCAGCCAATTACTGCTAGCGAGCACAGATACGCAGTATTTT | CASSQLLLASTDTQYF
TRBD1 | . | TRBJ1-5 | TRBV30 | TGTGCCTGGACTACGGGACAGGGCAATCAGCCCCAGCATTTT | CAWTTGQGNQPQHF
. | . | TRBJ1-1 | TRBV27 | TGTGCCAGCAGTCGGCTGGGACGAAGACCCACTGAAGCTTTCTTT | CASSRLGRRPTEAFF
TRBD1 | . | TRBJ2-7 | TRBV28 | TGTGCCAGCAGTTTGCGGTCCGGGACAGGGTTCTACGAGCAGTACTTC | CASSLRSGTGFYEQYF
TRBD1 | few | TRBJ1-1 | TRBV18 | TGTGCCAGCTCAACGACAGGGGGCACTGAAGCTTTCTTT | CASSTTGGTEAFF
. | . | TRBJ2-7 | TRBV2 | TGTGCCAGCAAAACCTACGAGCAGTACTTC | CASKTYEQYF
. | . | TRBJ1-5 | TRBV19 | TGTGCCAGTAGTATGGCCCATAGCAATCAGCCCCAGCATTTT | CASSMAHSNQPQHF
. | . | TRBJ2-1 | TRBV30 | TGTGCCTGGAGTAAGGGGGGGTCCGGCCATGAGCAGTTCTTC | CAWSKGGSGHEQFF
. | . | TRBJ2-4 | TRBV6-1 | TGTGCCAGCAGTGAATTACAAGGGGGGGACATTCAGTACTTC | CASSELQGGDIQYF
. | . | TRBJ2-3 | TRBV6-6 | TGTGCCAGCAGTTACCAAACCACTTCGAGGGGAGATACGCAGTATTTT | CASSYQTTSRGDTQYF
TRBD2 | . | TRBJ2-2 | TRBV11-2 | TGTGCCAGCAGCTTTCTTACGGGAGGGCCCGGCGGGGAGCTGTTTTTT | CASSFLTGGPGGELFF
. | . | TRBJ2-7 | TRBV4-2 | TGTGCCAGCAGCCACCGCCGGGACAAAGCCTACGAGCAGTACTTC | CASSHRRDKAYEQYF